The TCR beta chain under discussion was sequenced for a study of response to subunit inactivated influenza vaccine. Points from the study as a whole: There was a suggestion from the authors that each seasonal influenza vaccination recruits few new T cells.

In TCRdb, the RT-PCR reads were re-called with MiXCR into one record per CDR3 protein. Of 500,000 to 650,000 distinct CDR3 sequences in the sample, around 8% are singletons; the top ten hold around 13%. This clonotype has just a few counts. The antigen remains undetermined. Germline CDR1 is KGHSY and CDR2 is FQNENV. The CDR3 spans 14 residues. The ends were cut back, 2 bases at V and 6 bases at J, with 13 bases in the middle. Specimen: PBMCs from blood, collected roughly 24 months after vaccination. V is TRBV16 and J is TRBJ1-1; D ambiguous. The clonotype was recovered from a man aged 45 to 70 who received an inactivated influenza vaccine. CDR3 sequence: CASSQMDLYAEAFF. The CDR3 DNA reads TGTGCCAGCAGCCAAATGGACCTATATGCTGAAGCTTTCTTT. The full variable domain, rest sourced from reference TRBV16 and TRBJ1-1, is GEEVAQTPKHLVRGEGQKAKLYCAPIKGHSYVFWYQQVLKNEFKFLISFQNENVFDETGMPKERFSAKCLPNSPCSLEIQATKLEDSAVYFCASSQMDLYAEAFFGQGTRLTVV.